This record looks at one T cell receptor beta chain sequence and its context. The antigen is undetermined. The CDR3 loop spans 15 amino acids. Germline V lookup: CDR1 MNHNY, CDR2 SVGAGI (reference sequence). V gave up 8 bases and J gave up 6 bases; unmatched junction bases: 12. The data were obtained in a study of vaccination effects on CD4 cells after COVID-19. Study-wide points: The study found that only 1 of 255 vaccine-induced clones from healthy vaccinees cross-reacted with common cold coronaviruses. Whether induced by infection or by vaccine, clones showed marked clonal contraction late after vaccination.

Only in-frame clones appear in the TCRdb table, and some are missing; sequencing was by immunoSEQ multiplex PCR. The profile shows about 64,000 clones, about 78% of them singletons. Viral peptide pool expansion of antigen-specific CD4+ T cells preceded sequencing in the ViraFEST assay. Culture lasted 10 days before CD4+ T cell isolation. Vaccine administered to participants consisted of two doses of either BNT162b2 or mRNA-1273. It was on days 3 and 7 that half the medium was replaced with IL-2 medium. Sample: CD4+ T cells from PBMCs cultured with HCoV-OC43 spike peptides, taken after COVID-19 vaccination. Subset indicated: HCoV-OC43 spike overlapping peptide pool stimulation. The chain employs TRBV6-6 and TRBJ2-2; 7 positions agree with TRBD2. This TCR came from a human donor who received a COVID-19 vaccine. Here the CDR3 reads CASRSLGGEAGELFF. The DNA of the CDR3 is TGTGCCAGCCGTTCATTGGGGGGGGAGGCCGGGGAGCTGTTTTTT.